This TCR beta chain was recovered during a study of blood T cell repertoires in COVID-19. Study overall: The United States, Italy and Spain were the sources of the acute and convalescent COVID-19 samples. PBMCs, B-cell-depleted T cells, or T cells provided the cDNA or gDNA that made up the material.

Clones were sequenced by immunoSEQ multiplex PCR, and TCRdb holds only the in-frame ones, with some missing. This sample carries 250,000 to 350,000 clones, approximately 90% of them seen once, and the ten largest clones take about an eighth. Germline CDR1 reads SGDLS; CDR2 reads YYNGEE. The CDR3 contains 15 residues. Trimming removed 0 bases from V and 8 bases from J, with 17 bases in between. The chain has TRBV9 and TRBJ1-2; possibly TRBD1 for D (5 bases). The sample was peripheral blood. This TCR was recovered from a woman in her sixties or seventies with acute or convalescent COVID-19. CDR3 DNA: TGTGCCAGCAGCGTAGGGTTTATTGGGGCTGAAGGCTACACCTTC. Amino acids: CASSVGFIGAEGYTF.